These 5 T cell receptor beta chains originate from one sample sequenced in a study of control samples from healthy donors and cancer patients. Assay used: immunoSEQ multiplex PCR; TCRdb lists only in-frame clones, some missing. The table shows some 5,700 clones, with around 72% occurring only once. The sequencing sample was made of formalin-fixed, paraffin-embedded tissue. All receptors derive from a male donor with melanoma.

This clone was seen a few times. The CDR3 here is CASSEAASGSSYEQYF. As DNA, the CDR3 is TGTGCCAGCAGTGAAGCAGCTAGCGGGAGCTCCTACGAGCAGTACTTC. The V and J genes are TRBV2 and TRBJ2-7, with 10 bases lining up with TRBD2. The CDR3 runs to 16 residues. CDR1 is SNHLY and CDR2 is FYNNEI in the germline V gene. V was pared by 0 bases and J by 0 bases, with 2 bases of the junction left unmatched.

The chain couples TRBV19 to TRBJ1-2; TRBD1 is a possible D gene (5 bases). V gave up 5 bases and J gave up 6 bases, with 19 bases separating them. The CDR3 loop spans 15 amino acids. The germline gives CDR1 LNHDA, CDR2 SQIVND (reference sequence). The CDR3 sequence is CASSSRGTENHGYTF. In DNA form, the CDR3 reads TGTGCCAGTAGTTCCCGGGGGACGGAGAACCATGGCTACACCTTC.

Comments on this clone: This sample also contains other DNA sequences that code for the same CDR3. This chain links TRBV28 with TRBJ2-3; the match to TRBD2 covers 13 bases. After removal of 4 bases from V and 1 base from J, the junction contained 8 bases not matched to a gene. Germline CDR1 and CDR2: MDHEN and SYDVKM. The CDR3 has 18 residues. The CDR3 loop reads CASSSWTSGRAGTDTQYF. Written as DNA, the CDR3 is TGTGCCAGCAGTTCATGGACTAGCGGGAGAGCCGGCACAGATACGCAGTATTTT.

CDR3 in amino acids: CASRFGGEQFF. CDR3 bases: TGTGCCAGTCGCTTTGGGGGTGAGCAGTTCTTC. The J gene is TRBJ2-1, the V gene TRBV19; D tentatively fits TRBD1 or TRBD2 (5 bases each). V was shortened by 8 bases and J by 9 bases, with 11 bases between the two germline ends. The CDR3 is made up of 11 amino acids. The germline V gene encodes CDR1 LNHDA and CDR2 SQIVND (reference sequence).

This clone turned up a few times. V is TRBV29-1 and J is TRBJ1-1; D is ambiguous. From germline, CDR1 is SQVTM and CDR2 ANQGSEA. V was pared by 7 bases and J by 0 bases, with 9 bases between. The CDR3 contains 12 residues. CDR3 bases: TGCAGCGCCAATTCCATGAACACTGAAGCTTTCTTT. This translates into CSANSMNTEAFF.